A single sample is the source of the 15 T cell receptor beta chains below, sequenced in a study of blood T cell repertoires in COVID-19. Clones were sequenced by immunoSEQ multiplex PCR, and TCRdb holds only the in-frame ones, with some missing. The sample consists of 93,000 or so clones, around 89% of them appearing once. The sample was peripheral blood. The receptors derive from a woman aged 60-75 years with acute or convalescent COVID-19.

CDR3 amino acids: CASSFGRREKFGYTF. CDR3 bases: TGTGCCAGCAGCTTCGGCCGCAGGGAAAAATTTGGCTACACCTTC. The chain has TRBV5-8 and TRBJ1-2, with a possible D match to TRBD1 (5 bases). CDR1 SGHTS and CDR2 YDEGEE come from the germline V gene. Trimming removed 2 bases from V and 7 bases from J, with 18 bases in between. The CDR3 sequence is 15 residues long.

The CDR3 nucleotides read TGTGCCAGCAGCCCCCATGAGGTATTGAACACTGAAGCTTTCTTT. Amino acids: CASSPHEVLNTEAFF. The chain has TRBV11-2 and TRBJ1-1; unclear D gene. The germline V gene has CDR1 SGHAT and CDR2 FQNNGV. This CDR3 comprises 15 residues. Trimming removed 5 bases from V and 0 bases from J, with 13 bases in between.

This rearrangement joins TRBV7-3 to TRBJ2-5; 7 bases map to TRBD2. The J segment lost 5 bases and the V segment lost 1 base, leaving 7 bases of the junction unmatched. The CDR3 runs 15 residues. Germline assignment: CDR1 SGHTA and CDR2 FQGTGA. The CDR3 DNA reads TGTGCCAGCAGCTTAAGTCACGGGGGGTTGGAGACCCAGTACTTC. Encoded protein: CASSLSHGGLETQYF.

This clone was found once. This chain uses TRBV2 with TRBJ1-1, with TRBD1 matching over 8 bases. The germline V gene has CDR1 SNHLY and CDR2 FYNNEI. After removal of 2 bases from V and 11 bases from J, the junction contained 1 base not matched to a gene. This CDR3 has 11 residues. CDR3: CASSETGGAFF. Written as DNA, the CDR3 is TGTGCCAGCAGTGAAACAGGGGGGGCTTTCTTT.

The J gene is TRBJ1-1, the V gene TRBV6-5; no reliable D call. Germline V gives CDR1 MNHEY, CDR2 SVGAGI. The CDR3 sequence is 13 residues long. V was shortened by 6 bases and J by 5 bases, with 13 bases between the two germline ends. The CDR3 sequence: CASRWQAGTEAFF. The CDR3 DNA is TGTGCCAGCAGGTGGCAGGCGGGGACTGAAGCTTTCTTT.

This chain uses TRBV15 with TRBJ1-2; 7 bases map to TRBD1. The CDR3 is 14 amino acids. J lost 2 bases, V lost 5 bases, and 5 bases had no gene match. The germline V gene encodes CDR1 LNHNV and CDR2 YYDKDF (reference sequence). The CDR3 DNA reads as TGTGCCACCAGCGGCCGGGACAGAAACTATGGCTACACCTTC. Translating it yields CATSGRDRNYGYTF.

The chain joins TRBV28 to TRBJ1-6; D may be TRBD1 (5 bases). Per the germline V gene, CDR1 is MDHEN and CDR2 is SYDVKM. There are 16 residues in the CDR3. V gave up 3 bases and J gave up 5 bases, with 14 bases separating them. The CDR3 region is CASSFARAPDNSPLHF. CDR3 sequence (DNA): TGTGCCAGCAGTTTTGCCAGGGCGCCTGATAATTCACCCCTCCACTTT.

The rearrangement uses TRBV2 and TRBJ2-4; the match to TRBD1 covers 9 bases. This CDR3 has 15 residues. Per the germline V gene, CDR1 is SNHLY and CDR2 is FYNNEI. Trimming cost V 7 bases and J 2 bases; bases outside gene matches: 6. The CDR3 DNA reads TGTGCCAGCAAATGGGACAGGGCGACCAAAAACATTCAGTACTTC. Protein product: CASKWDRATKNIQYF.

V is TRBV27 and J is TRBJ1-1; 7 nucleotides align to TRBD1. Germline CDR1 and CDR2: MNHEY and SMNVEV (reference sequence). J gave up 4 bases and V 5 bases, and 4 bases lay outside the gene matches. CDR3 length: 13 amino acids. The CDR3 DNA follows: TGTGCCAGCAGTCCAGGGGGTATCACTGAAGCTTTCTTT. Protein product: CASSPGGITEAFF.

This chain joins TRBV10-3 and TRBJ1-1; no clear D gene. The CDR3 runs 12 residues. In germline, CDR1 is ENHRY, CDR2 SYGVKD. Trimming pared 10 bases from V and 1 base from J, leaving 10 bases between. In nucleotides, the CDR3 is TGTGCCACCGCCTATCCGAACACTGAAGCTTTCTTT. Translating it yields CATAYPNTEAFF.

Here the CDR3 reads CASSPRSGQSYNEQFF. The CDR3 nucleotides read TGTGCCAGCAGCCCGAGGTCAGGACAGTCCTACAATGAGCAGTTCTTC. The chain carries TRBV13 and TRBJ2-1; weak D call: TRBD1 (6 bases). Trimming removed 5 bases from V and 1 base from J, with 15 bases in between. The length of the CDR3 is 16 residues. Looked up from germline, CDR1 is PRHDT and CDR2 is FYEKMQ (reference sequence).

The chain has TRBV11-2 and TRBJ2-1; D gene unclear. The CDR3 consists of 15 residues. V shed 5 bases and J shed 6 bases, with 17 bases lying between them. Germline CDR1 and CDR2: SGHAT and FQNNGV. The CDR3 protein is CASSPQALTRNEQFF. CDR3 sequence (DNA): TGTGCCAGCAGCCCCCAGGCCCTTACCCGCAATGAGCAGTTCTTC.

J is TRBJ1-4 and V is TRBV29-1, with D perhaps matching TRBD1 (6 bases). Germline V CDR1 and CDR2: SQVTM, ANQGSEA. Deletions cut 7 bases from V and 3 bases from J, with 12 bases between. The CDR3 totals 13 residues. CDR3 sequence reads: CSGSHRANEKLFF. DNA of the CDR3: TGCAGCGGGTCACACAGGGCTAATGAAAAACTGTTTTTT.

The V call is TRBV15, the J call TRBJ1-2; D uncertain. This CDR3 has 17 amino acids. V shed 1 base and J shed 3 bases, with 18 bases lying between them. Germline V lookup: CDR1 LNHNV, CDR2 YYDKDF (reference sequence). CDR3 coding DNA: TGTGCCACCAGCAGAGGAGGGTATTCCGGGAGGGACTATGGCTACACCTTC. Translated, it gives CATSRGGYSGRDYGYTF.

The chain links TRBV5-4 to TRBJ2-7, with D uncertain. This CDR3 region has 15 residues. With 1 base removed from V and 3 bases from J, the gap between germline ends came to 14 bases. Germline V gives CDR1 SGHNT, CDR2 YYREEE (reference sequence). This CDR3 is CASSLSLRHYYEQYV. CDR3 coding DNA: TGTGCCAGCAGCTTGTCTCTGAGGCATTACTACGAGCAGTACGTC.